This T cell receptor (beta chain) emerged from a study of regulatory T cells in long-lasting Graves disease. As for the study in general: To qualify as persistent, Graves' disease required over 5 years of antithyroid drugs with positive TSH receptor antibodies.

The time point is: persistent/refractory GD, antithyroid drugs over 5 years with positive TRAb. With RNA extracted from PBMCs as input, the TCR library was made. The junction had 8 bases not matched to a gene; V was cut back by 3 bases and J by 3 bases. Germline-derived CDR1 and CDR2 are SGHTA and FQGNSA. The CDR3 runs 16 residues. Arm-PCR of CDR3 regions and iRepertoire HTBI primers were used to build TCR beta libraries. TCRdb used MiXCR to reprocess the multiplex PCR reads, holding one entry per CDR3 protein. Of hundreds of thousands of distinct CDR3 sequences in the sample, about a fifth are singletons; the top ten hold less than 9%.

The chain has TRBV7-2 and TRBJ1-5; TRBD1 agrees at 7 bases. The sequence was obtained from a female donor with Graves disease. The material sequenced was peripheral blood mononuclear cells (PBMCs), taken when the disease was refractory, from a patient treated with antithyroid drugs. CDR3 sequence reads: CASSLRRGRTNQPQHF. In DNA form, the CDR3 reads TGTGCCAGCAGCTTGCGAAGGGGGCGCACCAATCAGCCCCAGCATTTT.